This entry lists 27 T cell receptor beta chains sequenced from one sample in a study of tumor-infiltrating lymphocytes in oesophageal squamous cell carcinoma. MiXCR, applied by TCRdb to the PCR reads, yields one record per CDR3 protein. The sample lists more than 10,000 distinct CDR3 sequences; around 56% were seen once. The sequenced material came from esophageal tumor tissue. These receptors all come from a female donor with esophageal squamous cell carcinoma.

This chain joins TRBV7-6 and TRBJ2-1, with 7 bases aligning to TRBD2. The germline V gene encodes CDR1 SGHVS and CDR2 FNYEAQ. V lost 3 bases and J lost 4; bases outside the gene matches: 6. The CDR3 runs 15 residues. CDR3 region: CASSFGTTAYNEQFF. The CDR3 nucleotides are TGTGCCAGCAGCTTCGGGACTACGGCTTACAATGAGCAGTTCTTC.

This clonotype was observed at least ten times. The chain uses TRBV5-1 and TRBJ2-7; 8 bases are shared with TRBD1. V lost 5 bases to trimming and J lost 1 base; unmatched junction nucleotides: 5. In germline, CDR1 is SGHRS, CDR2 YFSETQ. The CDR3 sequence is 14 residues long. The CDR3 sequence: CASRRDRNSYEQYF. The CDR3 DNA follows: TGCGCCAGCAGACGGGACAGGAATTCCTACGAGCAGTACTTC.

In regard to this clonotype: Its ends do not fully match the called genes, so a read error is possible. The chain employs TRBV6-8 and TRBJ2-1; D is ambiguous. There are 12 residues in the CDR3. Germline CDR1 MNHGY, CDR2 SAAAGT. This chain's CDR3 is CASSPRDNEEFF. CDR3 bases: TGTGCCAGCAGTCCCAGAGACAATGAGGAGTTCTTC.

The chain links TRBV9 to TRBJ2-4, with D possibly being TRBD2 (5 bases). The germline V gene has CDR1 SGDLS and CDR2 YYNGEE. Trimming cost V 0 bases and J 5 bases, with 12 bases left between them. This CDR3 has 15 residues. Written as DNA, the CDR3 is TGTGCCAGCAGCGTAGGAGTGGGAGCTCAAAACATTCAGTACTTC. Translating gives CASSVGVGAQNIQYF.

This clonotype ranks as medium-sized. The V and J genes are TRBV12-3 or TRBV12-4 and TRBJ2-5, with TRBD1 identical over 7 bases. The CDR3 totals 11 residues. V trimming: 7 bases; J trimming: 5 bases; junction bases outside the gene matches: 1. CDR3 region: CASKTGETQYF. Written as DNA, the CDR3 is TGTGCCAGCAAGACAGGGGAGACCCAGTACTTC.

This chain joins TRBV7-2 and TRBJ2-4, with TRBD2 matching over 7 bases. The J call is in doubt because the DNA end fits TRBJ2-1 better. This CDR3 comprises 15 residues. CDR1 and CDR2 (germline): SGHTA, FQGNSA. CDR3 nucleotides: TGTGCCAGCAGCTCAGGGAGGGCCTCCTACAATGAGCAGTTCTTC. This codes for CASSSGRASYNEQFF.

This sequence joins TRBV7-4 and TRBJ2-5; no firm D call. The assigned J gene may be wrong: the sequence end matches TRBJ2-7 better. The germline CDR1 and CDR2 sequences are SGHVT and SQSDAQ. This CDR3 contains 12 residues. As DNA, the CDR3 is TGTGCCAGCAGCTTAGGCGGAAGCGAGCAGTACTTC. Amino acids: CASSLGGSEQYF.

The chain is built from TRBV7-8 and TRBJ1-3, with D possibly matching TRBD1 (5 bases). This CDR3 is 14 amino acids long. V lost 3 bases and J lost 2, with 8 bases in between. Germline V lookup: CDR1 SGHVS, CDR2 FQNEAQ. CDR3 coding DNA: TGTGCCAGCAGCTTGGCGGGGGCTGGAAACACCATATATTTT. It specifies CASSLAGAGNTIYF.

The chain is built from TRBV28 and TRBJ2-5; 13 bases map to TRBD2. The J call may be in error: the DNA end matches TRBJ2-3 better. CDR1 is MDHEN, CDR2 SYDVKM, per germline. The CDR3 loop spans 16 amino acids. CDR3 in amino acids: CASSPPTSGRRGTQYF. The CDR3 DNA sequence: TGTGCCAGCAGTCCCCCGACTAGCGGGAGGAGAGGTACGCAGTATTTT.

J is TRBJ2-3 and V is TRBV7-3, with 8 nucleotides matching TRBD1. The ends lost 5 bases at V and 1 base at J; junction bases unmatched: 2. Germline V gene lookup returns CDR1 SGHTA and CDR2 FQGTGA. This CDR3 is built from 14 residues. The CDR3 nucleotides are TGTGCCAGCAGCCCAGGGGGCGGCACAGATACGCAGTATTTT. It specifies CASSPGGGTDTQYF.

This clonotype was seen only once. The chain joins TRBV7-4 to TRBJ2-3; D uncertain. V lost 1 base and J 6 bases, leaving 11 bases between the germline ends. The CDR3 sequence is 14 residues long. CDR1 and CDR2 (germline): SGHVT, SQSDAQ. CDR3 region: CASSLVSWVDTQYF. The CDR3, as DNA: TGTGCCAGCAGCTTAGTTTCCTGGGTGGATACGCAGTATTTT.

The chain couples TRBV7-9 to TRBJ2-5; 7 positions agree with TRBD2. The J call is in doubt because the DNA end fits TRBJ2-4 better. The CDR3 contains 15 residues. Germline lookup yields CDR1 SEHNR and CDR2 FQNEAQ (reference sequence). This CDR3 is CASSSRLARGDIQYF. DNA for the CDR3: TGTGCCAGCAGCTCACGACTAGCCCGGGGGGACATTCAGTACTTC.

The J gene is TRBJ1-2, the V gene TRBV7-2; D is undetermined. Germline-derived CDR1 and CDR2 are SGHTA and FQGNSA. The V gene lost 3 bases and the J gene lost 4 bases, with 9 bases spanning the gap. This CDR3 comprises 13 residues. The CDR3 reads CASSFAALYGYTF. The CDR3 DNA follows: TGTGCCAGCAGCTTTGCAGCCCTCTATGGCTACACCTTC.

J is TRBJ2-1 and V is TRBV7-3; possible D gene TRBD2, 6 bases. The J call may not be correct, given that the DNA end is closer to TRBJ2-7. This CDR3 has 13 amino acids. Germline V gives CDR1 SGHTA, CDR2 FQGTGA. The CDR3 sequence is CASSLTHGGEQYF. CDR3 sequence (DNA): TGTGCCAGCAGCTTAACCCACGGGGGCGAGCAGTACTTC.

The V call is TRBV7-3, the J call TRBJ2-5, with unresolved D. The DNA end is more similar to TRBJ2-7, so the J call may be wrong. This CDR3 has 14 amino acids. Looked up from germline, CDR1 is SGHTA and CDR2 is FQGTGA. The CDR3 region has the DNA TGTGCCAGCAGCTTCGGCGGCCAAGCCTACGAGCAGTACTTC. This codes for CASSFGGQAYEQYF.

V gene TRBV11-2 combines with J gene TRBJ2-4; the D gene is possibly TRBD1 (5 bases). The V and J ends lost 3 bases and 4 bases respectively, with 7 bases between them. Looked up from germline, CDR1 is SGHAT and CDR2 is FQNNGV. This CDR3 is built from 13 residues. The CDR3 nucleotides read TGTGCCAGCAGCTTCCAGGGTAAAAACATTCAGTACTTC. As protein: CASSFQGKNIQYF.

The CDR3 here is CASSFRGSSTDTQYF. The CDR3 DNA reads TGTGCCAGCAGTTTCCGTGGGAGTAGCACAGATACGCAGTATTTT. The rearrangement uses TRBV6-6 and TRBJ2-3; maybe TRBD2 (5 bases). V lost 4 bases, J lost 0 bases, and 11 bases lay in between. Germline CDR1 reads MNHNY; CDR2 reads SVGAGI (reference sequence). The CDR3 is made up of 15 amino acids.

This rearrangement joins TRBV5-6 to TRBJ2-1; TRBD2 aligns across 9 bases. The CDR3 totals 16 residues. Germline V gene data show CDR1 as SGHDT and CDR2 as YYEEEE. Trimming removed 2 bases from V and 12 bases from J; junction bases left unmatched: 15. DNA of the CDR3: TGTGCCAGCAGCTTCGGAGCGGGGGGCAGGGCAGATACGCAGTTCTTC. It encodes CASSFGAGGRADTQFF.

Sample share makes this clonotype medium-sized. DNA of the CDR3: TGTGCCAGCAGCTTAGGGCCCGGGACAGGAGGAAACACCATATATTTT. Its translation is CASSLGPGTGGNTIYF. The rearrangement joins TRBV7-9 to TRBJ1-3, with 8 nucleotides matching TRBD1. Germline loops: CDR1 SEHNR, CDR2 FQNEAQ (reference sequence). With V trimmed by 1 base and J by 4 bases, 6 bases remained unmatched. This CDR3 has 16 amino acids.

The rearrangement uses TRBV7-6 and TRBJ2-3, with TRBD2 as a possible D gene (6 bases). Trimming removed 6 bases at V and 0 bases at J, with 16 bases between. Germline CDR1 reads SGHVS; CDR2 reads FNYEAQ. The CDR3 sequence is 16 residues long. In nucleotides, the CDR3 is TGTGCCAGCAGTCCGAAAATAGCGGCTAGCACAGATACGCAGTATTTT. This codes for CASSPKIAASTDTQYF.

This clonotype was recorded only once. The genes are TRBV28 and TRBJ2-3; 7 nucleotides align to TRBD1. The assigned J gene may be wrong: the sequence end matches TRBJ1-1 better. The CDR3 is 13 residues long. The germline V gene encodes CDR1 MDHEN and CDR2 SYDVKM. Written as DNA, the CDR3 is TGTGCCAGCAGCCGACAGGGCTTCACTGAAGCTTTCTTT. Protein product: CASSRQGFTEAFF.

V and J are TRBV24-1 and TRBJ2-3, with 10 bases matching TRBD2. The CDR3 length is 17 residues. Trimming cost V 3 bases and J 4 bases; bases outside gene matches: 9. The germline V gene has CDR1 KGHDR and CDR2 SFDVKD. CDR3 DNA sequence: TGTGCCACCAGTGATCCCCGTGCAGCGGGGGGGCCAGATACGCAGTATTTT. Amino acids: CATSDPRAAGGPDTQYF.

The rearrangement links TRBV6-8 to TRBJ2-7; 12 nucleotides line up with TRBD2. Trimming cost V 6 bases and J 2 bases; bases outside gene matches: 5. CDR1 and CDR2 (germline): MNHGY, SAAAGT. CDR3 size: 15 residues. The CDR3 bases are TGTGCCAGCAGCCCCGGACTAGCGGGGCCCTACGAGCAGTACTTC. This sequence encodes CASSPGLAGPYEQYF.

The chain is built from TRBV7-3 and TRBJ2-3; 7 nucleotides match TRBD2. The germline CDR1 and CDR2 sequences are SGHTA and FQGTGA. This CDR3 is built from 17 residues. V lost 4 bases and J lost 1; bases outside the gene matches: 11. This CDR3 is CASSSQVQRGGTDTQYF. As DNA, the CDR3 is TGTGCCAGCAGCTCGCAGGTGCAGCGGGGAGGCACAGATACGCAGTATTTT.

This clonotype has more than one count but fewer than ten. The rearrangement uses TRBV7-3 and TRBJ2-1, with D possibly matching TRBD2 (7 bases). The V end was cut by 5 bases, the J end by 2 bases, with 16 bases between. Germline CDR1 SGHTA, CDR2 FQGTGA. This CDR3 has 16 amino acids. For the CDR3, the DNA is TGTGCCAGCAGCCCAATGGGAGGGGGTACCTACAATGAGCAGTTCTTC. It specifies CASSPMGGGTYNEQFF.

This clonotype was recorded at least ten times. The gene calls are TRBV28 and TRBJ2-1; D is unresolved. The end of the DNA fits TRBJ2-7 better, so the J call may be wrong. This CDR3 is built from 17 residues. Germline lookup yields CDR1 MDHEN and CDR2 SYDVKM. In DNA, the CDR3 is TGTGCCAGCAGTTCCCCCATGATGGTCGTGGAAAACTACGAGCAGTACTTC. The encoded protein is CASSSPMMVVENYEQYF.

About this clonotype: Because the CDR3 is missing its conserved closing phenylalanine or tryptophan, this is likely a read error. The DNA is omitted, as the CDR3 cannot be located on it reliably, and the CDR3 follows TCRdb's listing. The CDR3 sequence is CASSLDRASGGPGIRSTSGQ. V and J are TRBV7-4 and TRBJ1-1. Germline CDR1 and CDR2: SGHVT and SQSDAQ. The CDR3 is 20 amino acids long, termini counted.